What follows are 20 T cell receptor beta chains derived from one specimen sequenced in a study of blood T cell repertoires in COVID-19 (dated by TCRdb to about 2020). The protocol used for the library was the immunoSEQ multiplex PCR assay. TCRdb carries this immuneACCESS record with in-frame sequences only. Its versions omit some clonotypes, under half of them owing to an unresolved V gene in the studies checked, with the rest unexplained. For this sample there are 150,000 to 200,000 clones; 80% to 95% appear just once. The top ten clones comprise about 4.8% of the sample. What was sequenced was peripheral blood. The receptors were gathered from a man younger than 45 with COVID-19, enrolled during active disease.

This clone has a single count. This chain links TRBV4-3 with TRBJ2-2; no clear D. Germline V CDR1 and CDR2: LGHNA, YSLEER. The CDR3 runs 15 residues. V gave up 3 bases and J gave up 6 bases, with 14 bases separating them. In nucleotides, the CDR3 is TGCGCCAGCAGCCATGCCCCTAGGTCGGCCGGGGAGCTGTTTTTT. Protein product: CASSHAPRSAGELFF.

The CDR3 DNA follows: TGCAGCGTACCCGGGACAGGGGACTATGGCTACACCTTC. Its protein product is CSVPGTGDYGYTF. The chain is built from TRBV29-1 and TRBJ1-2, with TRBD1 matching 10 bases. V shed 6 bases and J 3 bases; nucleotides not matched to a gene: 4. This CDR3 spans 13 amino acids. Germline loops: CDR1 SQVTM, CDR2 ANQGSEA. The entire variable domain, with the rest obtained from reference TRBV29-1 and TRBJ1-2, is as follows: SAVISQKPSRDICQRGTSLTIQCQVDSQVTMMFWYRQQPGQSLTLIATANQGSEATYESGFVIDKFPISRPNLTFSTLTVSNMSPEDSSIYLCSVPGTGDYGYTFGSGTRLTVV.

V gene TRBV5-1 combines with J gene TRBJ1-3; D gene ambiguous. The CDR3 is 16 amino acids. Deletions cut 0 bases from V and 4 bases from J, with 14 bases between. Germline V gene data show CDR1 as SGHRS and CDR2 as YFSETQ. CDR3: CASSLAGPTSGNTIYF. As DNA, the CDR3 is TGCGCCAGCAGCTTGGCCGGTCCTACTAGCGGAAACACCATATATTTT.

The CDR3 DNA reads TGTGCCAGCAGCTGGGGGAACAGGGGTGGGGATGAGCAGTTCTTC. This gives the protein CASSWGNRGGDEQFF. The chain has TRBV11-3 and TRBJ2-1; 7 positions match TRBD1. V was clipped by 4 bases and J by 8 bases; unmatched bases: 11. Germline lookup yields CDR1 SGHNT and CDR2 YENEEA. This CDR3 has 15 residues.

The J gene is TRBJ2-5, the V gene TRBV5-1, with a tentative D call TRBD1 (6 bases). The V and J ends lost 2 bases and 0 bases respectively, with 20 bases between them. Germline V gene sequence: CDR1 SGHRS, CDR2 YFSETQ. The CDR3 has 18 residues. The CDR3 here is CASSLDLTGHPHQETQYF. The CDR3 nucleotides read TGCGCCAGCAGCTTAGACTTGACAGGCCACCCACACCAAGAGACCCAGTACTTC.

The chain combines TRBV30 with TRBJ1-6; D is perhaps TRBD1 (6 bases). The CDR3 runs to 15 residues. Trimming left V 4 bases short and J 3 bases short, with 13 bases between. Germline values: CDR1 GTSNPN, CDR2 SVGIG (reference sequence). CDR3 region: CAWTVGQLYNSPLHF. CDR3 coding DNA: TGTGCCTGGACCGTTGGACAGCTCTATAATTCACCCCTCCACTTT.

The chain combines TRBV24-1 with TRBJ1-2; tentatively, D is TRBD1 (6 bases). Germline V gene sequence: CDR1 KGHDR, CDR2 SFDVKD. With 4 bases removed from V and 8 bases from J, the gap between germline ends came to 16 bases. This CDR3 contains 14 residues. CDR3 nucleotide sequence: TGTGCCACCAGTGACACTGGACAGCGATCAGGCTACACCTTC. Protein sequence: CATSDTGQRSGYTF.

This rearrangement joins TRBV18 to TRBJ2-7, with D tentatively TRBD1 (6 bases). The CDR3 has 14 residues. Germline-derived CDR1 and CDR2 are KGHSH and LQKENI. The germline V and J ends were trimmed by 5 bases and 2 bases, with 13 bases remaining between them. The CDR3 DNA reads as TGTGCCAGCTCAGGACAACAGGGCCCCTACGAGCAGTACTTC. Protein sequence: CASSGQQGPYEQYF.

The chain couples TRBV27 to TRBJ2-7; possible D gene TRBD2, 5 bases. V dropped 5 bases and J dropped 0 bases, with 14 bases sitting between them. Looked up from germline, CDR1 is MNHEY and CDR2 is SMNVEV (reference sequence). CDR3 length equals 15 residues. This CDR3 reads CASSARVGSSYEQYF. For the CDR3, the DNA is TGTGCCAGCAGTGCCCGTGTAGGGAGCTCCTACGAGCAGTACTTC.

CDR3 in DNA: TGTGCCAGCAGTGATAGTGGGGGAGGAAAGGACGAGCAGTACTTC. Translation gives CASSDSGGGKDEQYF. The chain combines TRBV2 with TRBJ2-7; D possibly corresponds to TRBD2 (6 bases). From germline, CDR1 is SNHLY and CDR2 FYNNEI. Trimming cost V 3 bases and J 5 bases, with 17 bases left between them. This CDR3 contains 15 residues.

Comments on this clone: Compared with germline, one end of the junction differs, possibly owing to a read error. The chain combines TRBV13 with TRBJ2-3; the D gene is possibly TRBD2 (5 bases). Germline-derived CDR1 and CDR2 are PRHDT and FYEKMQ (reference sequence). This CDR3 is 15 amino acids long. This CDR3 is CASSLARHSTDTQYF. The CDR3 DNA reads TGTGCCAGCAGTTTAGCGCGACATAGCACAGATACGCAGTATTTT.

The genes are TRBV27 and TRBJ1-5, with D hard to call. Germline assignment: CDR1 MNHEY and CDR2 SMNVEV (reference sequence). V lost 4 bases, J lost 3 bases, and 10 bases lay in between. The CDR3 is 14 residues long. In DNA form, the CDR3 reads TGTGCCAGCAGTTCGCCGGGAAACAATCAGCCCCAGCATTTT. It is translated as CASSSPGNNQPQHF.

The chain has TRBV28 and TRBJ1-2, with unresolved D. V was clipped by 3 bases and J by 0 bases, with 8 bases between them. CDR1 is MDHEN and CDR2 is SYDVKM in the germline V gene. This CDR3 contains 14 residues. DNA for the CDR3: TGTGCCAGCAGTTTCCCCGCGTCTAACTATGGCTACACCTTC. Protein: CASSFPASNYGYTF.

This sequence joins TRBV6-2 or TRBV6-3 and TRBJ1-1; D not resolved. The germline CDR1 and CDR2 sequences are MNHEY and SVGEGT. Trimming removed 3 bases at V and 0 bases at J, with 11 bases between. CDR3 length: 15 residues. This CDR3 reads CASSYWPSLNTEAFF. The CDR3 nucleotides are TGTGCCAGCAGTTATTGGCCATCGCTGAACACTGAAGCTTTCTTT.

This chain uses TRBV2 with TRBJ2-6; 11 bases are shared with TRBD2. This CDR3 is 16 amino acids long. V shed 5 bases, J shed 4 bases, and the junction held 4 bases outside the gene matches. Germline CDR1 SNHLY, CDR2 FYNNEI. CDR3 DNA: TGTGCCAGCAGTAAACTAGCGGGAGTGGGGGCCAACGTCCTGACTTTC. Translated, it gives CASSKLAGVGANVLTF.

The CDR3 spells CASTSEGGNYGYTF. The CDR3 DNA follows: TGTGCCAGCACCTCTGAGGGTGGTAACTATGGCTACACCTTC. The gene calls are TRBV7-2 and TRBJ1-2; D unclear. The ends were cut back, 7 bases at V and 1 base at J, with 13 bases in the middle. The CDR3 consists of 14 residues. Germline V gene lookup returns CDR1 SGHTA and CDR2 FQGNSA.

The V gene is TRBV7-9, the J gene TRBJ2-7, with D possibly TRBD1 on 5 matching bases. CDR3 size: 15 residues. The V and J ends lost 3 bases and 4 bases respectively, with 16 bases between them. Germline loops: CDR1 SEHNR, CDR2 FQNEAQ (reference sequence). The CDR3 sequence: CASSFLESQDYEQYF. CDR3 in DNA: TGTGCCAGCAGCTTTCTTGAATCACAGGATTACGAGCAGTACTTC.

The rearrangement joins TRBV18 to TRBJ2-1, with 9 bases fitting TRBD2. The germline CDR1 and CDR2 sequences are KGHSH and LQKENI. This CDR3 is 16 amino acids long. With V trimmed by 0 bases and J by 6 bases, 6 bases remained unmatched. CDR3 bases: TGTGCCAGCTCACCACCTCGTCTAGCGGGATCCAATGAGCAGTTCTTC. Translating it yields CASSPPRLAGSNEQFF.

The V gene is TRBV13, the J gene TRBJ1-2, with a weak D call TRBD1 (5 bases). The CDR3 spans 16 residues. Trimming cost V 1 base and J 4 bases, with 16 bases left between them. Germline V gene data show CDR1 as PRHDT and CDR2 as FYEKMQ (reference sequence). The CDR3 DNA reads as TGTGCCAGCAGCTTAGTTGGAGGAGGGGCGCTCTATGGCTACACCTTC. Its translation is CASSLVGGGALYGYTF.

The chain recombines TRBV2 with TRBJ1-5; 9 nucleotides match TRBD1. The CDR3 sequence is 15 residues long. The V gene end was trimmed by 5 bases and the J gene end by 2 bases; junction bases not matched to a gene: 4. Germline V gene lookup returns CDR1 SNHLY and CDR2 FYNNEI. CDR3 in DNA: TGTGCCAGCAGTCGGGACAGGGTGGGCAATCAGCCCCAGCATTTT. Translating it yields CASSRDRVGNQPQHF.